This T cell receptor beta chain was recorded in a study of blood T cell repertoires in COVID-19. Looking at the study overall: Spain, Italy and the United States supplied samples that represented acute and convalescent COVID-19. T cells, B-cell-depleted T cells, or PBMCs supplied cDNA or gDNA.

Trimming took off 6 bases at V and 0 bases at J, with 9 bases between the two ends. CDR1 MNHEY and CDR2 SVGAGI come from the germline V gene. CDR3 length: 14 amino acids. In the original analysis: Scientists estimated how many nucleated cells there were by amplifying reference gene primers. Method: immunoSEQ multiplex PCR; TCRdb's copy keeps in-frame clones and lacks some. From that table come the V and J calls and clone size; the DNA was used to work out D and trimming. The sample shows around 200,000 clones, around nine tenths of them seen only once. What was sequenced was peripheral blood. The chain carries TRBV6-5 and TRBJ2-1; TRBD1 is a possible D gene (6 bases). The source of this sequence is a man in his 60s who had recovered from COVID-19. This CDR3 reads CASRTGYSYNEQFF. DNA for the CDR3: TGTGCCAGCAGGACAGGATACTCCTACAATGAGCAGTTCTTC.